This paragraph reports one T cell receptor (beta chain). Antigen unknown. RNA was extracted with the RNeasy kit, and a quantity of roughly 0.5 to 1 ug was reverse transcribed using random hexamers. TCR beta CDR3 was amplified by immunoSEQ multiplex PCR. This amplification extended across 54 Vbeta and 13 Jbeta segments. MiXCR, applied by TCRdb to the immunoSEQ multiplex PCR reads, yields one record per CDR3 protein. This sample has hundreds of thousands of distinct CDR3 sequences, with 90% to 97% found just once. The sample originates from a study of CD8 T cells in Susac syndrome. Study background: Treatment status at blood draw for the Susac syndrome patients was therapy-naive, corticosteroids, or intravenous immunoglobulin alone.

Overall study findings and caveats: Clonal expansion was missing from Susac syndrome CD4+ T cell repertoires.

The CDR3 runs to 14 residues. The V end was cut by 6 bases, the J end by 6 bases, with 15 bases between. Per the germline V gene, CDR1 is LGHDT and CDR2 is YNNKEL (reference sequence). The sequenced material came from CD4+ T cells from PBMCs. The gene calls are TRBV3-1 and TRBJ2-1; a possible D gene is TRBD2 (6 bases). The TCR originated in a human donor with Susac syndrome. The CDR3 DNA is TGTGCCAGCAGACTTGCCGGGAGTGGCAATGAGCAGTTCTTC. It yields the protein CASRLAGSGNEQFF.